This is a list of T cell receptor beta chains from one sample in a study of metastatic and nonmetastatic thyroid tumors. TCRdb re-called clones via MiXCR from the PCR reads. The sample lists 40,000 to 45,000 clones, about 3.2% seen once, with approximately 9.6% in the top ten. The sequencing sample was made of blood. The receptors come from a female donor with papillary thyroid cancer or a benign thyroid nodule (not recorded which). Some clones in this sample may be carry-over from other donors' samples. Both conserved end residues are part of each CDR3. Expanded clones are given a class, and other clones once, few, many or no size at all.

CDR3 length: 12; V gene: TRBV10-3; clone size: many; CDR3 protein: CAISDVSLEQYF
CDR3 length: 12; V gene: TRBV5-1; clone size: .; CDR3 protein: CASSLASDTQYF
CDR3 length: 16; V gene: TRBV12-3/TRBV12-4; clone size: few; CDR3 protein: CASSEGLAGVTGELFF
CDR3 length: 15; V gene: TRBV10-1; clone size: many; CDR3 protein: CASTINQGIGNTIYF
CDR3 length: 16; V gene: TRBV4-1; clone size: medium-sized; CDR3 protein: CASSQGNSGIKETQYF
CDR3 length: 18; V gene: TRBV24-1; clone size: .; CDR3 protein: CATSDPSPGQGTYNEQFF
CDR3 length: 15; V gene: TRBV2; clone size: .; CDR3 protein: CASSVGQASTDTQYF
CDR3 length: 13; V gene: TRBV12-3/TRBV12-4; clone size: many; CDR3 protein: CASSLQGWTEAFF
CDR3 length: 14; V gene: TRBV29-1; clone size: many; CDR3 protein: CSVRDAYSGNTIYF
CDR3 length: 16; V gene: TRBV3-1; clone size: many; CDR3 protein: CASSQELAGVGETQYF
CDR3 length: 13; V gene: TRBV12-3/TRBV12-4; clone size: .; CDR3 protein: CASSLWDYQPQHF
CDR3 length: 14; V gene: TRBV19; clone size: .; CDR3 protein: CASSIGGVNYGYTF
CDR3 length: 15; V gene: TRBV3-1; clone size: many; CDR3 protein: CASSLSGLGVGEQYF
CDR3 length: 14; V gene: TRBV28; clone size: .; CDR3 protein: CASSFGDRDQPQHF
CDR3 length: 14; V gene: TRBV12-5; clone size: .; CDR3 protein: CASGPESAQETQYF
CDR3 length: 13; V gene: TRBV12-3/TRBV12-4; clone size: many; CDR3 protein: CASRKGEGTEAFF
CDR3 length: 14; V gene: TRBV2; clone size: many; CDR3 protein: CASSEALEDQPQHF
CDR3 length: 16; V gene: TRBV20-1; clone size: many; CDR3 protein: CSARDRRLAPSATQYF
CDR3 length: 14; V gene: TRBV12-3/TRBV12-4; clone size: many; CDR3 protein: CASCTGAGWETQYF
CDR3 length: 13; V gene: TRBV6-2/TRBV6-3; clone size: few; CDR3 protein: CASSRAGNYGYTF
CDR3 length: 15; V gene: TRBV19; clone size: .; CDR3 protein: CASSNIRRENSPLHF
CDR3 length: 14; V gene: TRBV6-1; clone size: few; CDR3 protein: CASSIGTSGHEQYF
CDR3 length: 13; V gene: TRBV6-4; clone size: .; CDR3 protein: CASRGGEGQPQHF
CDR3 length: 13; V gene: TRBV6-1; clone size: many; CDR3 protein: CASRGTGGYGYTF
CDR3 length: 15; V gene: TRBV2; clone size: many; CDR3 protein: CASSSSGSRVETQYF
CDR3 length: 15; V gene: TRBV7-2; clone size: many; CDR3 protein: CASSSTRDSFMKAFF
CDR3 length: 13; V gene: TRBV6-5; clone size: few; CDR3 protein: CASSSTPQYEQYF